Listed below are T cell receptor beta chains from one sample, sequenced in a study of T cells in localized non-small cell lung cancer. Clones were read by immunoSEQ multiplex PCR, and TCRdb kept only the in-frame ones, dropping some. The profile shows 7,000 to 7,500 clones, around 23% of them singletons. The sequences come from lung tumor tissue, collected before any cancer treatment. The source of these receptors is a man aged 40-75 years with stage III squamous cell lung carcinoma. CDR3s include the opening cysteine and the closing phenylalanine or tryptophan. D genes are given only for firm matches. Not every row has a clone size; where given, it reads once, few, many or a size class.

D gene: NA; V gene: TRBV19; clone size: NA; J gene: TRBJ2-6; CDR3 DNA: TGTGCCAGTAGTGCACAGGGCTCTGGGGCCAACGTCCTGACTTTC; CDR3 protein: CASSAQGSGANVLTF
D gene: NA; V gene: TRBV5-1; clone size: once; J gene: TRBJ1-2; CDR3 DNA: TGCGCCAGCAGCTTGGGTTCAGGGGCCCTTTCCTATGGCTACACCTTC; CDR3 protein: CASSLGSGALSYGYTF
D gene: NA; V gene: TRBV1; clone size: few; J gene: TRBJ2-1; CDR3 DNA: TGCGCCAGCAGCCAAGATCACCGAACGAGCTCCTACAATGAGCAGTTCTTC; CDR3 protein: CASSQDHRTSSYNEQFF
D gene: NA; V gene: TRBV6-8; clone size: NA; J gene: TRBJ1-2; CDR3 DNA: TGTGCCAGCTACGAACACCCGAACTATGGCTACACCTTC; CDR3 protein: CASYEHPNYGYTF
D gene: TRBD1; V gene: TRBV4-1; clone size: many; J gene: TRBJ2-7; CDR3 DNA: TGCGCCAGCAGCCAAGGCAGGGGGCGCCTGAACGAGCAGTACTTC; CDR3 protein: CASSQGRGRLNEQYF
D gene: NA; V gene: TRBV6-8; clone size: few; J gene: TRBJ1-2; CDR3 DNA: TGTGCCAGCAGTTACTCGGGGCAGGGGACCTCTAACTATGGCTACACCTTC; CDR3 protein: CASSYSGQGTSNYGYTF
D gene: TRBD2; V gene: TRBV2; clone size: NA; J gene: TRBJ2-1; CDR3 DNA: TGTGCCAGCATGCTAGCGGAGCGGATCAATGAGCAGTTCTTC; CDR3 protein: CASMLAERINEQFF
D gene: TRBD2; V gene: TRBV5-1; clone size: NA; J gene: TRBJ2-2; CDR3 DNA: TGCGCCAGCAGCAGGACTAGCGGCAACACCGGGGAGCTGTTTTTT; CDR3 protein: CASSRTSGNTGELFF
D gene: NA; V gene: TRBV11-3; clone size: few; J gene: TRBJ2-1; CDR3 DNA: TGTGCCAGCAGCTCCGGCGGGACCTCTAGTAATGAGCAGTTCTTC; CDR3 protein: CASSSGGTSSNEQFF
D gene: NA; V gene: TRBV11-3; clone size: few; J gene: TRBJ2-1; CDR3 DNA: TGTGCCAGCAGCCCCGGTCCCACCGGAGAATACAATGAGCAGTTCTTC; CDR3 protein: CASSPGPTGEYNEQFF
D gene: TRBD2; V gene: TRBV5-1; clone size: NA; J gene: TRBJ2-7; CDR3 DNA: TGCGCCAGCAGCTTTGGGACTAGCGGGAGTCTTTACGAGCAGTACTTC; CDR3 protein: CASSFGTSGSLYEQYF
D gene: TRBD1; V gene: TRBV2; clone size: many; J gene: TRBJ1-1; CDR3 DNA: TGTGCCAGCAGCGTAGGGGGGACAGGGGGATTCGGCACTGAAGCTTTCTTT; CDR3 protein: CASSVGGTGGFGTEAFF
D gene: TRBD1; V gene: TRBV19; clone size: NA; J gene: TRBJ1-5; CDR3 DNA: TGTGCCAGTAGTGTGGACAGGGGGCCTCAGCCCCAGCATTTT; CDR3 protein: CASSVDRGPQPQHF
D gene: NA; V gene: TRBV11-3; clone size: few; J gene: TRBJ2-1; CDR3 DNA: TGTGCCAGCAGCCCGGCGGACCCCGGGACCTACAATGAGCAGTTCTTC; CDR3 protein: CASSPADPGTYNEQFF
D gene: NA; V gene: TRBV10-2; clone size: NA; J gene: TRBJ1-1; CDR3 DNA: TGCGCCAGCAGTGGGGGGAACACTGAAGCTTTCTTT; CDR3 protein: CASSGGNTEAFF